These 3 T cell receptor beta chains were sequenced from one sample in a study of T-cell reconstitution after alpha-beta-depleted transplantation in children. For TCRbeta, the library was prepared with unique molecular identifiers. One entry per CDR3 protein, called by TCRdb with MiXCR from the PCR reads. The sample yields approximately 490,000 distinct CDR3 sequences, approximately 10% seen once. The sequencing here drew on PBMCs, taken before TCRalphabeta/CD19-depleted stem cell transplant. The source of these receptors is a child aged 2 to 10 with inherited bone marrow failure, due to receive a stem cell transplant.

Concerning this clonotype itself: This may be a read error, as it is one base from a much larger clone. V gene TRBV24-1 combines with J gene TRBJ2-1, with 7 bases lining up with TRBD1. Looked up from germline, CDR1 is KGHDR and CDR2 is SFDVKD. This CDR3 region has 13 residues. The chain's CDR3 is CATIGGWNNEEFF. CDR3 DNA: TGTGCCACCATAGGGGGCTGGAACAATGAGGAGTTCTTC.

The chain combines TRBV20-1 with TRBJ2-7, with 9 bases aligning to TRBD2. Germline CDR1 is DFQATT and CDR2 is SNEGSKA (reference sequence). The CDR3 runs to 13 residues. The ends lost 3 bases at V and 2 bases at J; junction bases unmatched: 2. The CDR3 DNA follows: TGCAGTGCTAGGAGACTAGCGGCCTACGAGCAGTACTTC. Protein sequence: CSARRLAAYEQYF.

This clonotype showed up just once. The chain recombines TRBV27 with TRBJ2-7, with 7 bases aligning to TRBD1. This CDR3 has 14 residues. Trimming took 9 bases from V and 3 from J; bases not matched to a gene: 11. Germline CDR1 and CDR2: MNHEY and SMNVEV (reference sequence). The CDR3 loop reads CASRMTGLNYEQYF. Here the CDR3 DNA reads TGTGCCAGTAGAATGACAGGGCTCAACTACGAGCAGTACTTC.